This T cell receptor beta chain comes out of a study of OX40 agonist ivuxolimab in advanced cancers. Study at large: Therapy given before enrollment (anti-PD-1, anti-PD-L1 or anti-CTLA-4) was allowed, and around 44% had some.

Produced via immunoSEQ multiplex PCR; TCRdb's table is partial and in-frame only. The repertoire holds fewer than 6,500 clones, with roughly 70% as singletons. At baseline, cycle 4 day 1, and cycle 7 day 1, blood was sampled. The sequence derives from an adult with an advanced solid tumor such as melanoma, head and neck, liver or kidney cancer. The input for sequencing was CD4+ or CD8+ T cells sorted from blood, taken in a trial of the OX40 agonist ivuxolimab.

CDR3 in amino acids: CASSLALLAGASETQYF. CDR3 sequence (DNA): TGTGCCAGCAGCTTAGCGCTACTAGCGGGGGCCTCAGAGACCCAGTACTTC. This sequence joins TRBV7-9 and TRBJ2-5; 11 nucleotides match TRBD2. From germline, CDR1 is SEHNR and CDR2 FQNEAQ (reference sequence). The CDR3 has 17 amino acids. Trimming took 0 bases from V and 4 from J; bases not matched to a gene: 7.